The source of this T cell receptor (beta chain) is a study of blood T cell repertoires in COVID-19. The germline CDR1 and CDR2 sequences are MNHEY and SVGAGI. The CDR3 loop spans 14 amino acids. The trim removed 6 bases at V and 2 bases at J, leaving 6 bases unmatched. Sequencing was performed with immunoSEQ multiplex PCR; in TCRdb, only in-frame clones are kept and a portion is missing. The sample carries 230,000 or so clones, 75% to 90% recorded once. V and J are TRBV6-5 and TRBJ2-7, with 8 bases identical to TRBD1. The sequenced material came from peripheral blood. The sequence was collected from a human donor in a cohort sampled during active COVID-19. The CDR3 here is CASRTGVAAYEQYF. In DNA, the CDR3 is TGTGCCAGCAGGACAGGGGTAGCGGCCTACGAGCAGTACTTC.